The sequence of this T cell receptor (beta chain) was determined in a study of blood T cell repertoires in COVID-19. Background on the study: From T cells, B-cell-depleted T cells, or PBMCs came the material, which was cDNA or gDNA.

The assay was immunoSEQ multiplex PCR, and TCRdb's table has in-frame clones only and misses some. The sample has about 200,000 clones; less than 85% are singletons. Germline CDR1 and CDR2: MNHEY and SMNVEV (reference sequence). The ends lost 4 bases at V and 4 bases at J; junction bases unmatched: 3. This CDR3 spans 14 amino acids. Note on this clone: Within the sample, other DNA sequences also encode this same CDR3.

The material sequenced was peripheral blood. The clonotype was recovered from an older woman with acute or convalescent COVID-19. This chain connects TRBV27 to TRBJ2-5; 10 nucleotides match TRBD1. The CDR3 nucleotides read TGTGCCAGCAGTTCAGACAGGGGGCTAGAGACCCAGTACTTC. This sequence encodes CASSSDRGLETQYF.